This T cell receptor beta chain was identified in a study of tumor-infiltrating lymphocytes in primary liver carcinoma. Study details: The patient population consisted of men and women between 30 and 69 years of age.

Regarding the study as a whole: Representation across all five tumor regions was limited to only about 7.5-25% of top clones. Significantly greater top-250-clone fractions characterized tumors relative to blood (p = 0.039).

Extraction of RNA together with DNA used roughly 19-31 mg of unsorted bulk tissue. The patients presented with primary liver carcinoma, which was managed through surgical resection. This clonotype was picked up a small number of times. Its specificity is not known. Germline V CDR1 and CDR2: SNHLY, FYNNEI. The V end was cut by 5 bases, the J end by 7 bases, with 15 bases between. There are 13 residues in the CDR3. TCR beta cDNA was reverse-transcribed from 500 to 550 ng of total RNA. The reaction used a constant-region primer and ProtoScript II reverse transcriptase. Library construction for TCR beta comprised three nested multiplex PCR rounds performed with slightly modified ARM-PCR. Researchers ran the first two PCR rounds for approximately 9 cycles each with TRBV1-TRBV30 forward primers and a C-beta reverse primer. TCRdb reanalysed the multiplex PCR reads using MiXCR and keeps one entry per CDR3 protein. The sample records about 78,000 distinct CDR3 sequences, roughly 69% being singletons.

Sequences were obtained from liver tumor tissue from sampling region 4. Subset in this sample: tumor region T4, right-lateral pole. The V gene is TRBV2, the J gene TRBJ2-7, with D possibly TRBD1 on 6 matching bases. This TCR derives from a man aged 35 to 55 with primary liver carcinoma and hepatitis B virus infection. The chain's CDR3 is CASSFDRPGEQYF. Here the CDR3 DNA reads TGTGCCAGCAGTTTTGACAGGCCAGGGGAGCAGTACTTC. Full variable domain (outside the CDR3, taken from reference TRBV2 and TRBJ2-7): EPEVTQTPSHQVTQMGQEVILRCVPISNHLYFYWYRQILGQKVEFLVSFYNNEISEKSEIFDDQFSVERPDGSNFTLKIRSTKLEDSAMYFCASSFDRPGEQYFGPGTRLTVT.